This T cell receptor (beta chain) was captured by sequencing in a study of shared clonotypes between healthy human individuals (TCRdb year 2020). Turning to the overall study: Three men and a couple of women, aged 18 to 49 years, made up the cohort. Libraries were prepared and TCR repertoires were sequenced by different laboratories using diverse techniques, in order to increase sequencing depth and limit assay-specific biases. To estimate repertoire size and how much clonotypes are shared between individuals, the study performed deep sequencing of blood TCR repertoires from a few healthy adults. Per donor, leukapheresis produced somewhere between about 0.94 and 9.5 billion PBMCs. Per donor, three plates each were used for CD4 naive and CD4 memory, two for CD8 naive, and one for CD8 memory. Overall study results and their limits: Pairwise subsampling led to the expectation that sequencing depth would affect the degree of clonotype sharing among donors. Even with the large sequencing depth, rarefaction of the sorted-subset datasets indicated that sequencing was incomplete. Only blood was sampled, and tissue TCR repertoires likely differ from those in blood. Clonotypes shared by all four sorted-subset donors showed higher generation probabilities than non-shared clonotypes. The genetic and exposure-history diversity represented was limited by the small number of donors. Naive subsets generally had larger estimated clonotype richness than memory subsets did. About 4.5% of naive CD4, 3.5% of naive CD8, about 2.4% of memory CD4, and more than 0.35% of memory CD8 clonotypes were shared across several donors.

Donors were healthy HIV-negative adults with no recently reported acute infections or vaccinations. Every donor was a Caucasian adult living in Nashville, Tennessee, USA. CD4+ T cells were enriched by magnetic negative selection; naive cells were then positively selected on CD45RA, and the negative fraction formed the memory subset. Blood was collected by leukapheresis, and PBMCs were isolated by Ficoll-Histopaque density gradient centrifugation and then cryopreserved in liquid nitrogen vapor phase. Analytical flow cytometry was used to check the purity and quantity of each magnetically sorted T cell population. Genomic DNA was isolated from every sorted fraction and measured by UV absorbance on a Nanodrop 2000c. V is pruned by 4 bases and J by 5 bases, leaving 16 bases of the junction without a gene match. The CDR3 starts with the cysteine, ends with the phenylalanine, and has 18 residues. The retained sequence is limited to the CDR3, 54 bases, with the frame set at the first base. The germline V gene gives CDR1 as MDHEN and CDR2 as SYDVKM.

Using the deep immunoSEQ assay, TCR CDR3 regions were amplified from genomic DNA by multiplex PCR. Extracted genomic DNA from each cell subset was spread evenly across all wells of several immunoSEQ 96-well plates, with each plate serving as a replicate. For sorted subsets, each replicate PCR was loaded with approximately 200 ng genomic DNA, equivalent to 30,000 or so T cell genomes. The purified libraries were quantified using a Qubit 3.0 fluorometer, sized with a Bioanalyzer 2100, and then quantified again using the KAPA Library Quantification kit. A separate single-read 150-cycle Illumina NextSeq 550 flow cell was used to sequence each immunoSEQ 96-well plate. Concerning the study's data processing: Because the immunoSEQ output held only junctional sequences and lacked quality scores, the filtering could not match the filtering applied to full-length reads. Sequences were annotated with PyIR, a Python wrapper for IgBLAST v1.9, using IMGT germline references to assign V/J genes and CDR3. Any read was removed if the V/J assignment was weak (E-value above 1e-6), the CDR3 was missing, or the read contained stop codons, out-of-frame junctions, or ambiguous translated residues. V3J clonotypes were defined as sequences sharing an identical inferred V gene, J gene, and CDR3 amino acid sequence. Percentage overlap between repertoires was computed as shared unique clonotypes divided by the size of the smaller repertoire. Richness of each repertoire was evaluated using RTK rarefaction, the Chao1 estimator, and Recon v2.1 estimates of unobserved clonotypes. Generation probabilities were computed with OLGA for all TCRbeta clonotypes obtained by the gDNA method from several donors. This immuneACCESS table, as held by TCRdb, lists in-frame sequences with V and J called but not all clones. Of the missing ones, under half trace to an unresolved V gene in checked studies; the others have no known cause. V and J calls and clone size are those listed in that table; D and trimming were worked out from the DNA. This sample lists 2.3 million or so clones; more than 85% were detected once. 0.35% to 0.5% of the sample is taken by the ten largest.

Regarding this clone: Its specific antigen is unknown. Base qualities are not recorded, but no much larger clone differs from it by a single base.

Here the chain combines TRBV28 and TRBJ2-5; 10 middle bases align to TRBD1. The receptor was derived from a man between 18 and 35 years old in good health. Some clones in this sample may be carry-over from other donors' samples. Sequencing was done on a sample of naive CD4+ T cells from PBMCs. This sample's cell subset or site label indicates: CD45RA+ positively selected. Here is the DNA: TGTGCCAGCAGTTCACCGGGACAGGGGTCACCTACCCTTGAGACCCAGTACTTC. This codes for CASSSPGQGSPTLETQYF.